Below, 9 T cell receptor beta chains from the same sample are listed, as sequenced in a study of T cell responses to AZD1222 COVID-19 vaccine. TCRdb's table, derived via immunoSEQ multiplex PCR, lists solely in-frame clones and lacks some. The table includes roughly 120,000 clones, approximately 93% detected once. The material was peripheral blood, obtained on day 0 of AZD1222 vaccination. Receptor source: an adult in good health.

V gene TRBV7-6 combines with J gene TRBJ1-5; the match to TRBD1 covers 10 bases. Trimming cost V 6 bases and J 6 bases; bases outside gene matches: 5. CDR3 size: 14 residues. Per germline, CDR1 SGHVS and CDR2 FNYEAQ. In DNA form, the CDR3 reads TGTGCCAGCAGTGACAGGGGGCCTGGTCAGCCCCAGCATTTT. As protein: CASSDRGPGQPQHF.

The chain couples TRBV10-2 to TRBJ2-1; D remains unclear. Germline V gives CDR1 WSHSY, CDR2 SAAADI. This CDR3 contains 13 residues. V lost 3 bases and J lost 8, with 11 bases in between. CDR3 bases: TGCGCCAGCAGTGACGGTCTCCGGGATGAGCAGTTCTTC. This codes for CASSDGLRDEQFF.

The rearrangement links TRBV5-1 to TRBJ1-6; D perhaps matches TRBD1 (6 bases). This CDR3 region has 16 residues. Germline V lookup: CDR1 SGHRS, CDR2 YFSETQ. The V and J ends lost 4 bases and 1 base respectively, with 12 bases between them. The CDR3 bases are TGCGCCAGCAGCCCGGTCGGGACATCCTATAATTCACCCCTCCACTTT. Its translation: CASSPVGTSYNSPLHF.

The chain uses TRBV28 and TRBJ2-3; 9 positions match TRBD2. After removal of 4 bases from V and 6 bases from J, the junction contained 11 bases not matched to a gene. The CDR3 sequence is 16 residues long. Looked up from germline, CDR1 is MDHEN and CDR2 is SYDVKM. CDR3 amino acids: CASSSPTSGSGDTQYF. CDR3 in DNA: TGTGCCAGCAGTTCACCGACTAGCGGCTCAGGGGATACGCAGTATTTT.

The CDR3 DNA reads as TGTGCCAGCAGGGGACGAGTCTACGAGCAGTACTTC. Its translation is CASRGRVYEQYF. The V call is TRBV2, the J call TRBJ2-7; D may be TRBD1 or TRBD2 (5 bases each). Between the trimmed V and J ends, which lost 6 bases and 3 bases, there was a span of 9 bases. Germline lookup yields CDR1 SNHLY and CDR2 FYNNEI. CDR3 length: 12 residues.

CDR3 loop: CASSPGTVDTSEAFF. The CDR3 DNA sequence: TGTGCCAGCTCACCCGGGACAGTAGACACTTCTGAAGCTTTCTTT. The rearrangement joins TRBV18 to TRBJ1-1, with 7 nucleotides matching TRBD1. The trim removed 3 bases at V and 6 bases at J, leaving 10 bases unmatched. Germline values: CDR1 KGHSH, CDR2 LQKENI. The CDR3 covers 15 residues.

The rearrangement uses TRBV6-1 and TRBJ1-5; D is uncertain. The CDR3 has 14 amino acids. Germline V gene sequence: CDR1 MNHNS, CDR2 SASEGT. V was cut by 2 bases and J by 1 base, with 6 bases left in between. CDR3 loop: CASSEQASNQPQHF. The CDR3 DNA follows: TGTGCCAGCAGTGAACAAGCCAGCAATCAGCCCCAGCATTTT.

The chain is built from TRBV3-1 (or the pseudogene TRBV3-2) and TRBJ2-1; D perhaps matches TRBD1 (6 bases). Per germline, CDR1 LGHDT and CDR2 YNNKEL (reference sequence). The V end was cut by 0 bases, the J end by 6 bases, with 27 bases between. This CDR3 has 20 amino acids. The CDR3 loop reads CASSQDVYTGIPYGGNEQFF. In DNA form, the CDR3 reads TGTGCCAGCAGCCAAGATGTGTACACAGGGATTCCATATGGAGGCAATGAGCAGTTCTTC.

The V call is TRBV28, the J call TRBJ1-2; 8 bases line up with TRBD1. V shed 3 bases and J 8 bases; nucleotides not matched to a gene: 11. The CDR3 sequence is 15 residues long. Per the germline V gene, CDR1 is MDHEN and CDR2 is SYDVKM. The CDR3 sequence: CASSFGVGTGLGYTF. DNA of the CDR3: TGTGCCAGCAGTTTCGGAGTAGGGACAGGCCTGGGCTACACCTTC.